This is a list of T cell receptor beta chains from one sample in a study of blood T cell repertoires in COVID-19. The data were produced by immunoSEQ multiplex PCR, yet TCRdb's version contains in-frame clones alone and is incomplete. This sample has hundreds of thousands of clones, with roughly four fifths found just once. The sequenced sample consisted of peripheral blood. Receptors originate from a woman in her 70s with acute or convalescent COVID-19. Both conserved end residues are part of each CDR3. The size field is filled for only some rows; it gives once, few, many or a size class.

clone size | J gene | V gene | CDR3 protein
NA | TRBJ2-7 | TRBV5-6 | CASSQLGGGQQYF
few | TRBJ2-7 | TRBV7-2 | CASSLSLADSYEQYF
NA | TRBJ2-5 | TRBV30 | CAWSVAGGQETQYF
NA | TRBJ2-2 | TRBV3-1/TRBV3-2 | CASSRPGQGIAGELFF
NA | TRBJ1-4 | TRBV21-1 | CASSNSFRRPNEKLFF
few | TRBJ1-2 | TRBV7-9 | CASSPAPGNYGYTF
NA | TRBJ1-1 | TRBV6-5 | CASRPHRGLNTEAFF
few | TRBJ1-1 | TRBV6-2/TRBV6-3 | CASSYQGGMNTEAFF
NA | TRBJ1-2 | TRBV27 | CASSRWGDYGYTF
NA | TRBJ2-7 | TRBV6-2/TRBV6-3 | CASSFHYEQYF
NA | TRBJ1-5 | TRBV7-2 | CASSSGTVLQPQHF
NA | TRBJ1-5 | TRBV6-4 | CASRQTEGQPQHF
NA | TRBJ2-2 | TRBV2 | CASRLRTAANTGELFF
NA | TRBJ1-6 | TRBV11-3 | CASSSAGTANSPLHF
NA | TRBJ1-2 | TRBV5-1 | CASSLGTGGVGYTF
NA | TRBJ2-7 | TRBV11-2 | CASSRDSYYEQYF
NA | TRBJ1-6 | TRBV19 | CASQLDSDNSPLHF
once | TRBJ2-5 | TRBV5-1 | CASSLAVETQYF
NA | TRBJ1-3 | TRBV6-5 | CASSSRGDTIYF